This TCR beta chain was profiled in a study of CD4 and CD8 cells across lung adenocarcinoma regions. The patients had localized lung adenocarcinoma, a non-small cell subtype. MiXCR was run by TCRdb on the PCR reads, yielding one entry per CDR3 protein. The sample has under 8,000 distinct CDR3 sequences, around half seen once. The TCR was taken from a male donor with lung adenocarcinoma. The CD4 and CD8 labels of this study may be unreliable. The sequencing input was CD8+ T cells from the center of a lung tumor.

In DNA, the CDR3 is TGTGCCAGCAGACCCGACGGGGCCGGGGCCAACGTCCTGACTTTC. Translated, it gives CASRPDGAGANVLTF. The rearrangement joins TRBV6-1 to TRBJ2-6, with D perhaps TRBD1 or TRBD2 (5 bases each). CDR3 length: 15 amino acids. Germline lookup yields CDR1 MNHNS and CDR2 SASEGT. V was clipped by 6 bases and J by 4 bases, with 13 bases between them.